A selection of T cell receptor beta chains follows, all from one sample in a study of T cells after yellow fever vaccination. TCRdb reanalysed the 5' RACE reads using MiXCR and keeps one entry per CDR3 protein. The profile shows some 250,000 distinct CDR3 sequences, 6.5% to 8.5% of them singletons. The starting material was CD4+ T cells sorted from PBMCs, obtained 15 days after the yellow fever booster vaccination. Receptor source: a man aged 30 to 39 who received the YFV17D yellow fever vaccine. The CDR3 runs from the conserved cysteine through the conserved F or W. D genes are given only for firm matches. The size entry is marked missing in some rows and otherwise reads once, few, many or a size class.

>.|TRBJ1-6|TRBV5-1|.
CASSLQGENNSPLHF
TGCGCCAGCAGCTTACAGGGAGAGAATAATTCACCCCTCCACTTT
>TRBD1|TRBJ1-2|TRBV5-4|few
CASRPAGQAAYGYTF
TGTGCCAGCAGACCGGCGGGACAGGCTGCCTATGGCTACACCTTC
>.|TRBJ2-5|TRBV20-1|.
CSARVGRGLGYGTQYF
TGCAGTGCTAGAGTCGGACGGGGTCTGGGGTATGGGACCCAGTACTTC
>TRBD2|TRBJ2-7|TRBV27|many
CASAGTSLSYEQYF
TGTGCCAGCGCCGGGACTAGCTTATCCTACGAGCAGTACTTC
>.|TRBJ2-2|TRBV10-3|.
CAISLGGQGDSGELFF
TGTGCCATCAGCCTGGGAGGGCAGGGGGATTCCGGGGAGCTGTTTTTT
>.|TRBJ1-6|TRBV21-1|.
CAWEGEGSPLHF
TGTGCCTGGGAGGGGGAGGGGTCACCCCTCCACTTT
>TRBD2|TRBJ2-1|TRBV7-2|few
CASRSSSGVYNEQFF
TGTGCCAGCAGATCATCCAGCGGGGTATACAATGAGCAGTTCTTC
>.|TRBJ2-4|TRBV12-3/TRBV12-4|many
CASSSSRVAKNIQYF
TGTGCCAGCAGTTCAAGTAGGGTAGCCAAAAACATTCAGTACTTC
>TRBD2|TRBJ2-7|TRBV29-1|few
CSVNSGSYEQYF
TGCAGCGTAAACAGCGGGAGCTACGAGCAGTACTTC
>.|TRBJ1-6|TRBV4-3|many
CASSQDRGRYNSPLHF
TGCGCCAGCAGCCAAGATCGAGGCAGATATAATTCACCCCTCCACTTT
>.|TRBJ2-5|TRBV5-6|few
CASSRVPETQYF
TGTGCCAGCAGCCGGGTCCCAGAGACCCAGTACTTC
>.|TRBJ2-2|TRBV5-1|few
CASSLFPNYERGVGELFF
TGCGCCAGCAGCTTGTTCCCCAATTATGAAAGGGGAGTCGGGGAGCTGTTTTTT
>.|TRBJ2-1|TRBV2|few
CASTLGGEQFF
TGTGCCAGCACCTTGGGGGGTGAGCAGTTCTTC
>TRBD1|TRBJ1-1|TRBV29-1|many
CSVKGQGGAFF
TGCAGCGTTAAGGGACAGGGGGGAGCTTTCTTT
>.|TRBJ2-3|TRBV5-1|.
CASSLVGLAGTDTQYF
TGCGCCAGCAGCTTGGTAGGGTTAGCAGGGACGGATACGCAGTATTTT
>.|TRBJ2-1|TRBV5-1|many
CASTRGQGPYNEQFF
TGCGCCAGCACCCGTGGGCAGGGCCCCTACAATGAGCAGTTCTTC
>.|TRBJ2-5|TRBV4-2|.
CASSQEAETQYF
TGTGCCAGCAGCCAAGAAGCTGAGACCCAGTACTTC
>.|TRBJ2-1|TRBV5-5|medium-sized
CASSFRGSYNEQFF
TGTGCCAGCAGCTTTCGGGGCTCCTACAATGAGCAGTTCTTC
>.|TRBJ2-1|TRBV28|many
CASGKGGGSLNYNEQFF
TGTGCCAGCGGGAAGGGGGGGGGCTCACTTAACTACAATGAGCAGTTCTTC
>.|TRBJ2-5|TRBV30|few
CAWSVLVSKETQYF
TGTGCCTGGAGTGTACTTGTAAGCAAAGAGACCCAGTACTTC
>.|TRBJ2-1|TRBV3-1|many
CASSQEGRGGLSSYNEQFF
TGTGCCAGCAGCCAAGAAGGTAGGGGCGGGCTGAGCTCCTACAATGAGCAGTTCTTC
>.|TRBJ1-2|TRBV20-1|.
CSAREGGSIRNYGYTF
TGCAGTGCTAGAGAGGGGGGAAGTATCCGGAACTATGGCTACACCTTC
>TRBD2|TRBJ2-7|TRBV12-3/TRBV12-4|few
CASSPLSGTGEQYF
TGTGCCAGCAGCCCCCTTAGCGGGACGGGCGAGCAGTACTTC
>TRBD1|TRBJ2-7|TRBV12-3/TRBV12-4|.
CASSSTFGTGTYEQYF
TGTGCCAGCAGTTCCACTTTCGGGACAGGTACCTACGAGCAGTACTTC
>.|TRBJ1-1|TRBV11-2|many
CASSPRYAGTEAFF
TGTGCCAGCAGCCCTAGGTACGCGGGCACTGAAGCTTTCTTT
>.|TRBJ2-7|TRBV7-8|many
CASSYGHTSYEQYF
TGTGCCAGCAGCTACGGACATACATCCTACGAGCAGTACTTC
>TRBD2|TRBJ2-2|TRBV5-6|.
CASSLRSSGRLPGELFF
TGTGCCAGCAGCTTGAGGTCCAGCGGGAGGTTACCCGGGGAGCTGTTTTTT
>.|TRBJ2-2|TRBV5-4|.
CASSFTQGGTGELIF
TGTGCCAGCAGCTTCACACAGGGCGGGACCGGGGAGCTGATTTTT
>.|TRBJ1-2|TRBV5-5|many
CASSLRDNRGYTF
TGTGCCAGCAGCTTGCGGGACAATCGAGGCTACACCTTC
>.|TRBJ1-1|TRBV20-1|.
CSARGVGPTEAFF
TGCAGTGCTAGGGGTGTGGGGCCCACTGAAGCTTTCTTT
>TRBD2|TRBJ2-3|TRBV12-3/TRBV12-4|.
CASSFLADTDTQYF
TGTGCCAGCAGTTTCCTAGCGGACACAGATACGCAGTATTTT
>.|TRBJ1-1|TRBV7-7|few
CASSPLEGNTEAFF
TGTGCTAGCAGCCCCCTCGAAGGAAACACTGAAGCTTTCTTT
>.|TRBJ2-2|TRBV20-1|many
CSAPDQRKNTGELFF
TGCAGTGCTCCAGACCAGCGGAAGAACACCGGGGAGCTGTTTTTT
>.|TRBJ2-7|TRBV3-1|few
CASSPSPSSYEQYF
TGTGCCAGCAGCCCCAGCCCCAGCTCCTACGAGCAGTACTTC
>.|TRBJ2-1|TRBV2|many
CASSVFGEQFF
TGTGCCAGCAGTGTTTTCGGGGAGCAGTTCTTC
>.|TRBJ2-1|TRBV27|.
CASSLQGAPEQFF
TGTGCCAGCAGTTTACAAGGGGCCCCTGAGCAGTTCTTC
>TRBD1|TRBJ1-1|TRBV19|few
CASSKDRVTEAFF
TGTGCCAGTAGTAAGGACAGGGTTACTGAAGCTTTCTTT
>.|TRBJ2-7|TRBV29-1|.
CSGGSRAVDEQYF
TGCAGCGGGGGATCCAGGGCCGTGGACGAGCAGTACTTC
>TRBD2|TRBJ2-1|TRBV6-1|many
CASSPGLAGYNEQFF
TGTGCCAGCAGTCCAGGACTAGCGGGATACAATGAGCAGTTCTTC
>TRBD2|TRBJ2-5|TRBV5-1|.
CASSFANSGGGETQYF
TGCGCCAGCAGCTTCGCTAATTCGGGGGGAGGAGAGACCCAGTACTTC
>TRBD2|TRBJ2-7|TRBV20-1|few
CSARRAGGNEQYF
TGCAGTGCTAGGAGGGCGGGAGGGAACGAGCAGTACTTC
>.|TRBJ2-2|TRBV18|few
CASSPPGTGELFF
TGTGCCAGCTCACCTCCAGGCACCGGGGAGCTGTTTTTT
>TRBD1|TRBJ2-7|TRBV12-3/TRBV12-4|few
CASSEGQGIYEQYF
TGTGCCAGCTCCGAAGGACAGGGGATTTACGAGCAGTACTTC
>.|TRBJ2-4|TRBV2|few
CASIIQWGDSKNIQYF
TGTGCCAGCATTATACAGTGGGGCGATTCCAAAAACATTCAGTACTTC
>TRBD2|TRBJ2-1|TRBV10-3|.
CAIRGREYNEQFF
TGTGCCATCAGGGGGCGGGAGTACAATGAGCAGTTCTTC